The 14 T cell receptor beta chains presented below share a single source sample, sequenced in a study of blood T cell repertoires in COVID-19. Sequencing used immunoSEQ multiplex PCR; TCRdb keeps in-frame clones, though not all of them. The repertoire holds 140,000 or so clones, about 83% seen once, with around a sixth in the top ten. The sample comprised peripheral blood. The receptors come from a man between 50 and 59 years old with acute or convalescent COVID-19.

The chain employs TRBV29-1 and TRBJ2-1; 12 bases map to TRBD2. The germline V gene has CDR1 SQVTM and CDR2 ANQGSEA. With V trimmed by 1 base and J by 6 bases, 4 bases remained unmatched. The CDR3 is 15 amino acids. CDR3 in amino acids: CSVEGGTSGFNEQFF. For the CDR3, the DNA is TGCAGCGTTGAAGGCGGGACTAGCGGGTTCAATGAGCAGTTCTTC.

The rearrangement uses TRBV2 and TRBJ1-5; TRBD1 might be the D (5 bases). This CDR3 has 16 residues. Germline-derived CDR1 and CDR2 are SNHLY and FYNNEI. V lost 3 bases, J lost 3 bases, and 15 bases lay in between. CDR3 bases: TGTGCCAGCAGTGATTTGGGGGGTTTGTACAATCAGCCCCAGCATTTT. Protein sequence: CASSDLGGLYNQPQHF.

The chain carries TRBV15 and TRBJ1-1; D unclear. Germline CDR1 and CDR2: LNHNV and YYDKDF (reference sequence). V lost 3 bases to trimming and J lost 1 base, with 15 bases between them. CDR3 length: 16 amino acids. Here the CDR3 reads CATSSRSALENTEAFF. The CDR3 nucleotides are TGTGCCACCAGCAGTCGGAGCGCCTTAGAGAACACTGAAGCTTTCTTT.

The chain links TRBV4-1 to TRBJ2-7; perhaps TRBD1 as D (5 bases). From germline, CDR1 is MGHRA and CDR2 YSYEKL. V was trimmed by 1 base and J by 6 bases, leaving 16 bases between them. This CDR3 contains 15 residues. CDR3 coding DNA: TGCGCCAGCAGCCAAGTAGGCAGGGAAAGTCGCGAGCAGTACTTC. Its translation: CASSQVGRESREQYF.

CDR3 nucleotides: TGTGCCAGCAGCTTAGTCGACTGGTCTGGCACAGATACGCAGTATTTT. Residues: CASSLVDWSGTDTQYF. V is TRBV11-2 and J is TRBJ2-3; no firm D call. There are 16 residues in the CDR3. Germline CDR1 and CDR2: SGHAT and FQNNGV. Trimming took off 1 base at V and 1 base at J, with 12 bases between the two ends.

Notes on this clone: The same CDR3 is also encoded by other DNA sequences in this sample. This chain connects TRBV18 to TRBJ2-1; 11 nucleotides align to TRBD2. The V gene end was trimmed by 2 bases and the J gene end by 4 bases; junction bases not matched to a gene: 1. Germline CDR1 and CDR2: KGHSH and LQKENI. This CDR3 is 15 amino acids long. The CDR3 region has the DNA TGTGCCAGCTCACCAACTAGCGGGGGTTACAATGAGCAGTTCTTC. Protein sequence: CASSPTSGGYNEQFF.

V gene TRBV9 combines with J gene TRBJ2-1; D call uncertain. The ends were cut back, 0 bases at V and 6 bases at J, with 10 bases in the middle. This CDR3 has 14 amino acids. Germline assignment: CDR1 SGDLS and CDR2 YYNGEE. CDR3 nucleotides: TGTGCCAGCAGCGTAGCTTCGGCGGTCAATGAGCAGTTCTTC. It is translated as CASSVASAVNEQFF.

This chain links TRBV6-2 or TRBV6-3 with TRBJ1-1; D is ambiguous. The germline V and J ends were trimmed by 5 bases and 1 base, with 14 bases remaining between them. Germline loops: CDR1 MNHEY, CDR2 SVGEGT. The CDR3 contains 15 residues. CDR3 protein: CASSMRSSWNTEAFF. The DNA for the CDR3 is TGTGCCAGCAGTATGAGGTCAAGCTGGAACACTGAAGCTTTCTTT.

The genes are TRBV29-1 and TRBJ1-3; 7 nucleotides agree with TRBD1. Germline loops: CDR1 SQVTM, CDR2 ANQGSEA. Trimming at V came to 7 bases and at J to 3 bases, leaving 3 bases not matched to a gene. The CDR3 runs 12 residues. DNA of the CDR3: TGCAGCGCCCGGACAGGTGGAAACACCATATATTTT. Its translation is CSARTGGNTIYF. Supplemented by reference TRBV29-1 and TRBJ1-3, the full variable domain reads SAVISQKPSRDICQRGTSLTIQCQVDSQVTMMFWYRQQPGQSLTLIATANQGSEATYESGFVIDKFPISRPNLTFSTLTVSNMSPEDSSIYLCSARTGGNTIYFGEGSWLTVV.

This rearrangement joins TRBV7-8 to TRBJ1-2, with TRBD1 matching 7 bases. Germline CDR1 is SGHVS and CDR2 is FQNEAQ. This CDR3 comprises 15 residues. The V and J ends lost 2 bases and 3 bases, in that order; junction bases with no gene match: 6. DNA of the CDR3: TGTGCCAGCAGCTTAAGTGCAGGGGGTGACTATGGCTACACCTTC. This codes for CASSLSAGGDYGYTF.

This rearrangement joins TRBV11-2 to TRBJ1-2, with D maybe TRBD1 (6 bases). The CDR3 loop spans 15 amino acids. V dropped 0 bases and J dropped 4 bases, with 12 bases sitting between them. Germline V lookup: CDR1 SGHAT, CDR2 FQNNGV. The CDR3 sequence: CASSLELGGPYGYTF. The CDR3 DNA reads TGTGCCAGCAGCTTAGAATTGGGGGGGCCCTATGGCTACACCTTC.

The rearrangement joins TRBV4-1 to TRBJ2-2, with 8 bases identical to TRBD1. V lost 3 bases and J lost 3; bases outside the gene matches: 3. In germline, CDR1 is MGHRA, CDR2 YSYEKL. This CDR3 has 15 amino acids. The CDR3 DNA reads TGCGCCAGCAGCCACGGACAGGGCTACACCGGGGAGCTGTTTTTT. Translated: CASSHGQGYTGELFF.

DNA for the CDR3: TGTGCCAGCAGTCTTACTCAGAACACTGAAGCTTTCTTT. Translated: CASSLTQNTEAFF. The chain employs TRBV6-2 or TRBV6-3 and TRBJ1-1; D unclear. Germline loops: CDR1 MNHEY, CDR2 SVGEGT. This CDR3 has 13 residues. V lost 5 bases, J lost 1 base, and 8 bases lay in between.

This chain connects TRBV10-2 to TRBJ1-1; 7 bases fit TRBD1. The germline V gene encodes CDR1 WSHSY and CDR2 SAAADI. This CDR3 has 16 amino acids. The J segment lost 0 bases and the V segment lost 6 bases, leaving 10 bases of the junction unmatched. CDR3 in amino acids: CASSRGTALMNTEAFF. DNA of the CDR3: TGCGCCAGCAGCCGCGGGACAGCCCTAATGAACACTGAAGCTTTCTTT.